One and the same sample provided the 20 T cell receptor beta chains below, sequenced in a study of cytomegalovirus exposure and HLA in healthy donors. The study ran its PCR with 60 Vbeta and 13 Jbeta primers. Sequencing was performed with immunoSEQ multiplex PCR; in TCRdb, only in-frame clones are kept and a portion is missing. The table has about 94,000 clones, under 85% seen once; the top ten hold roughly 1.5%. Material: PBMCs. The source of these receptors is a male donor in good health and CMV-seronegative.

The chain joins TRBV6-5 to TRBJ1-4; D not certain. The CDR3 totals 14 residues. Germline-derived CDR1 and CDR2 are MNHEY and SVGAGI. Trimming stripped 5 bases from V and 8 bases from J, with 15 bases between. The chain's CDR3 is CASSEAGRKEKLFF. Written as DNA, the CDR3 is TGTGCCAGCAGTGAGGCGGGCAGAAAGGAAAAACTGTTTTTT.

The chain carries TRBV6-5 and TRBJ1-5; 8 bases are shared with TRBD1. V lost 0 bases, J lost 7 bases, and 2 bases stayed unmatched. The CDR3 runs 14 residues. From germline, CDR1 is MNHEY and CDR2 SVGAGI. The CDR3 sequence is CASSYSTGDQPQHF. DNA for the CDR3: TGTGCCAGCAGTTACTCGACAGGGGACCAGCCCCAGCATTTT.

The V gene is TRBV18, the J gene TRBJ2-5, with 9 bases lining up with TRBD2. This CDR3 spans 15 amino acids. The junction had 9 bases not matched to a gene; V was cut back by 6 bases and J by 4 bases. From germline, CDR1 is KGHSH and CDR2 LQKENI. The CDR3 is CASSPIAGAPETQYF. CDR3 DNA: TGTGCCAGCTCCCCCATAGCGGGAGCCCCAGAGACCCAGTACTTC.

V usage is TRBV27 and J usage is TRBJ1-4; 7 positions agree with TRBD1. Germline values: CDR1 MNHEY, CDR2 SMNVEV (reference sequence). The V segment lost 2 bases and the J segment 5 bases; nucleotides outside the gene matches: 5. The CDR3 runs to 15 residues. The CDR3 reads CASSLRTGRNEKLFF. CDR3 coding DNA: TGTGCCAGCAGTTTAAGGACAGGTCGAAATGAAAAACTGTTTTTT.

The genes are TRBV6-5 and TRBJ1-3; unclear D gene. CDR3 length: 14 amino acids. Deletions cut 6 bases from V and 8 bases from J, with 17 bases between. The V gene's germline CDR1 is MNHEY and CDR2 SVGAGI. The CDR3 DNA is TGTGCCAGCAGCCCCGACTATCCTGTACACACCATATATTTT. It is translated as CASSPDYPVHTIYF.

The V call is TRBV9, the J call TRBJ2-1, with TRBD2 matching 7 bases. The V segment lost 1 base and the J segment 2 bases; nucleotides outside the gene matches: 12. Germline CDR1 SGDLS, CDR2 YYNGEE. There are 18 residues in the CDR3. CDR3 DNA sequence: TGTGCCAGCAGCGTAAAGGGTATGGGGGGGACCACCTACAATGAGCAGTTCTTC. It encodes CASSVKGMGGTTYNEQFF.

This clone was seen only a few times. An end of the junction differs from the germline gene, which may be a read error. The chain joins TRBV7-9 to TRBJ1-4; 9 nucleotides align to TRBD1. The CDR3 runs to 19 residues. CDR1 and CDR2 (germline): SEHNR, FQNEAQ (reference sequence). The chain's CDR3 is CSSSSSDRGTYSVNEKLFF. The CDR3 DNA reads TGTTCCAGCAGCTCCTCGGACAGGGGAACCTATTCTGTCAATGAAAAACTGTTTTTT.

This chain links TRBV4-3 with TRBJ2-1; 8 bases match TRBD2. V shed 4 bases and J 7 bases; nucleotides not matched to a gene: 0. Germline CDR1 reads LGHNA; CDR2 reads YSLEER. CDR3 length equals 12 residues. Here the CDR3 DNA reads TGCGCCAGCAGCCCTAGCGGGAATGAGCAGTTCTTC. Residues: CASSPSGNEQFF.

The chain links TRBV28 to TRBJ1-3, with no clear D. This CDR3 spans 13 amino acids. Germline V gives CDR1 MDHEN, CDR2 SYDVKM. V lost 8 bases and J lost 0, with 8 bases in between. The CDR3 DNA reads as TGTGCCAGCCTGGAGTTCTCTGGAAACACCATATATTTT. Amino acid sequence: CASLEFSGNTIYF. Full variable domain (outside the CDR3, taken from reference TRBV28 and TRBJ1-3): DVKVTQSSRYLVKRTGEKVFLECVQDMDHENMFWYRQDPGLGLRLIYFSYDVKMKEKGDIPEGYSVSREKKERFSLILESASTNQTSMYLCASLEFSGNTIYFGEGSWLTVV.

In this sample, this clone turned up once. The gene calls are TRBV7-6 and TRBJ2-7, with unresolved D. V lost 1 base and J 9 bases, leaving 22 bases between the germline ends. Germline values: CDR1 SGHVS, CDR2 FNYEAQ. The CDR3 covers 16 residues. CDR3 amino acids: CASSLVPDPILPGQYF. CDR3 in DNA: TGTGCCAGCAGCTTAGTCCCCGACCCCATACTCCCGGGGCAGTACTTC.

In this sample, this clone turned up a few times. V is TRBV7-2 and J is TRBJ2-7; D is possibly TRBD2 (5 bases). Germline-derived CDR1 and CDR2 are SGHTA and FQGNSA. This CDR3 contains 14 residues. Trimming cost V 4 bases and J 7 bases, with 17 bases left between them. For the CDR3, the DNA is TGTGCCAGCAGCTCTGACCGGGGTCCAAGGGAGCAGTACTTC. It codes for CASSSDRGPREQYF.

This chain joins TRBV29-1 and TRBJ1-1, with 8 bases that match TRBD1. The length of the CDR3 is 12 residues. V was clipped by 5 bases and J by 6 bases; unmatched bases: 5. Germline loops: CDR1 SQVTM, CDR2 ANQGSEA. The CDR3 here is CSVKPQGAEAFF. The CDR3 DNA sequence: TGCAGCGTTAAGCCACAGGGGGCTGAAGCTTTCTTT.

The chain uses TRBV28 and TRBJ1-4; D call uncertain. CDR3 size: 15 residues. Germline V gene sequence: CDR1 MDHEN, CDR2 SYDVKM. V shed 3 bases and J shed 8 bases, with 16 bases lying between them. CDR3 sequence (DNA): TGTGCCAGCAGTTTGGGCAGCTTCCTTCGGGAAAAACTGTTTTTT. It codes for CASSLGSFLREKLFF.

The sample holds a few counts of this clone. The rearrangement links TRBV25-1 to TRBJ1-2, with TRBD1 as a possible D gene (5 bases). V was clipped by 7 bases and J by 6 bases, with 9 bases between them. The CDR3 has 11 amino acids. The germline CDR1 and CDR2 sequences are MGHDK and SYGVNS. CDR3 sequence: CASKGGDGYTF. The DNA for the CDR3 is TGTGCCAGCAAAGGAGGGGATGGCTACACCTTC.

The chain carries TRBV10-1 and TRBJ2-1, with 11 bases lining up with TRBD1. The CDR3 is 15 residues long. Germline-derived CDR1 and CDR2 are WNHNN and SYGVQD (reference sequence). The J segment lost 6 bases and the V segment lost 3 bases, leaving 4 bases of the junction unmatched. The CDR3 DNA reads TGCGCCAGCAGTGACCCCGGGACAGGGGGCAATGAGCAGTTCTTC. It specifies CASSDPGTGGNEQFF.

The chain couples TRBV28 to TRBJ1-2; the match to TRBD1 covers 7 bases. This CDR3 is 15 amino acids long. Germline values: CDR1 MDHEN, CDR2 SYDVKM. Trimming cost V 6 bases and J 5 bases; bases outside gene matches: 12. The CDR3 loop reads CASRSNRGDSYGYTF. The CDR3 DNA follows: TGTGCCAGCAGGTCGAACAGGGGCGATTCTTATGGCTACACCTTC.

This clone was recorded a few times. The rearrangement joins TRBV5-6 to TRBJ1-3; D is uncertain. Germline CDR1 and CDR2: SGHDT and YYEEEE. Trimming stripped 0 bases from V and 0 bases from J, with 16 bases between. This CDR3 region has 18 residues. The CDR3 spells CASSLAFVIESSGNTIYF. CDR3 nucleotides: TGTGCCAGCAGCTTGGCCTTCGTAATAGAAAGCTCTGGAAACACCATATATTTT.

The gene calls are TRBV4-3 and TRBJ1-6, with D perhaps matching TRBD1 (6 bases). Germline V lookup: CDR1 LGHNA, CDR2 YSLEER. Trimming removed 1 base from V and 7 bases from J, with 11 bases in between. The CDR3 has 15 residues. The CDR3 spells CASSQAPGQNSPLHF. The DNA for the CDR3 is TGCGCCAGCAGCCAAGCTCCGGGACAAAATTCACCCCTCCACTTT.

The chain has TRBV28 and TRBJ1-2; no definite D call. Germline V CDR1 and CDR2: MDHEN, SYDVKM. The ends were cut back, 7 bases at V and 4 bases at J, with 13 bases in the middle. This CDR3 region has 13 residues. CDR3 amino acids: CASKPRGSYGYTF. The CDR3 nucleotides are TGTGCCAGCAAACCGCGGGGTAGCTATGGCTACACCTTC.

This rearrangement joins TRBV25-1 to TRBJ1-6, with 9 nucleotides matching TRBD1. Germline V gene data show CDR1 as MGHDK and CDR2 as SYGVNS. The CDR3 spans 16 residues. J was trimmed by 8 bases and V by 3 bases; bases with no gene match: 8. The CDR3 bases are TGTGCCAGCAGTGACGCCGGGACAGGGAGTGATTCACCCCTCCACTTT. It is translated as CASSDAGTGSDSPLHF.